Below are 5 T cell receptor beta chains sequenced from a single sample in a study of blood T cells in healthy people across ages. Alongside a J-beta primer mix, a sample-barcoded 5' primer served in a second PCR lasting about 7 to 11 cycles. TCRdb itself ran the 5' RACE reads through MiXCR, one entry per CDR3 protein. The sample lists some 780,000 distinct CDR3 sequences, approximately 60% occurring once. The sequenced material came from blood. The receptors originated from a man in his forties in good health.

Only a few counts were recorded for this clonotype. J is TRBJ1-2 and V is TRBV5-4, with TRBD1 matching over 8 bases. This CDR3 contains 13 residues. V lost 6 bases, J lost 4 bases, and 5 bases stayed unmatched. Per the germline V gene, CDR1 is SGHNT and CDR2 is YYREEE (reference sequence). The CDR3, as DNA: TGTGCCAGCATCGACCAGGGGGCCTATGGCTACACCTTC. Residues: CASIDQGAYGYTF.

The chain couples TRBV5-1 to TRBJ2-3, with 7 bases identical to TRBD1. Losses at the gene ends were 3 bases for V and 2 bases for J; bases not matched to a gene: 9. CDR3 length: 16 amino acids. CDR1 is SGHRS, CDR2 YFSETQ, per germline. The CDR3 protein is CASSSPTGTVTDTQYF. CDR3 coding DNA: TGCGCCAGCAGCTCCCCGACAGGGACGGTCACAGATACGCAGTATTTT.

The chain links TRBV5-1 to TRBJ2-1, with D perhaps TRBD2 (6 bases). V gave up 5 bases and J gave up 7 bases, with 19 bases separating them. The CDR3 has 15 residues. CDR1 and CDR2 (germline): SGHRS, YFSETQ. In nucleotides, the CDR3 is TGCGCCAGCAGACTTTCGGGGGATTCTAGTAATGAGCAGTTCTTC. Translated: CASRLSGDSSNEQFF.

A word on this clonotype: A much larger clone sits a single nucleotide away, making a read error possible. The chain uses TRBV5-6 and TRBJ2-1; the match to TRBD2 covers 8 bases. CDR3 length: 14 amino acids. CDR1 is SGHDT and CDR2 is YYEEEE in the germline V gene. This chain's CDR3 is CASITGLGNNGQFF. DNA for the CDR3: TGTGCCAGCATAACGGGACTAGGGAACAATGGGCAGTTCTTC. Supplemented by reference TRBV5-6 and TRBJ2-1, the full variable domain reads DAGVTQSPTHLIKTRGQQVTLRCSPKSGHDTVSWYQQALGQGPQFIFQYYEEEERQRGNFPDRFSGHQFPNYSSELNVNALLLGDSALYLCASITGLGNNGQFFGPGTRLTVL.

This chain links TRBV29-1 with TRBJ2-3; 8 nucleotides match TRBD1. The CDR3 is 13 amino acids. In germline, CDR1 is SQVTM, CDR2 ANQGSEA. V dropped 7 bases and J dropped 4; count of bases not matched to a gene: 7. This CDR3 is CSGNQGAPDTQYF. CDR3 DNA sequence: TGCAGCGGCAATCAGGGGGCCCCAGATACGCAGTATTTT.